The TCR beta chain under discussion was sequenced for a study of lymphopenia after photon versus proton radiotherapy. The study's findings and limits: After lymphocyte nadir, photon-treated repertoires showed oligoclonal expansion, especially CD8+ Temra. Under photons, naive T cells and diversity fell while effector/memory populations rose.

The assay was immunoSEQ multiplex PCR, and TCRdb's table has in-frame clones only and misses some. The sample records roughly 45,000 clones, around 86% being singletons. Comment on this clone: The antigen remains unidentified.

The V and J ends lost 1 base and 1 base respectively, with 8 bases between them. The CDR3 runs to 15 residues. Germline lookup yields CDR1 LGHNA and CDR2 YSLEER. V gene TRBV4-3 combines with J gene TRBJ2-1; D not resolved. The receptor was derived from a man aged 35 to 55 with gastric cancer. The source material was peripheral blood, sampled from a patient treated with photon-based radiotherapy. Here the CDR3 DNA reads TGCGCCAGCAGCCAAGTATCAGGTTCCTACAATGAGCAGTTCTTC. Its translation: CASSQVSGSYNEQFF.